These T cell receptor beta chains were read from a single sample in a study of blood T cells in healthy people across ages. TCRdb used MiXCR to reprocess the 5' RACE reads, holding one entry per CDR3 protein. Here the sample spans 1.5 million to 2 million distinct CDR3 sequences, about 50% being singletons. The material sequenced was blood. The receptors derive from a woman in her forties in good health. CDR3s include the opening cysteine and the closing phenylalanine or tryptophan. Fields, in order: clone size, D gene, V gene, J gene, CDR3 protein. The D gene is left open where the match is weak. Size is omitted from some rows. Given values are once, few, many or a class for expanded clones.

>NA|NA|TRBV29-1|TRBJ2-3
CSVKGLSITDTQYF
>NA|TRBD1|TRBV10-3|TRBJ2-3
CATRQGVADTQYF
>few|TRBD1|TRBV29-1|TRBJ1-2
CSVENDRAYGYTF
>NA|NA|TRBV6-5|TRBJ2-7
CASSYSWTASTYEQYF
>NA|TRBD2|TRBV12-3/TRBV12-4|TRBJ2-7
CASSHTGTRSEQYF
>NA|TRBD1|TRBV10-3|TRBJ2-2
CAIRRTGSNTGELFF
>NA|NA|TRBV20-1|TRBJ2-3
CSARTSVRTVSKSTDTQYF
>NA|TRBD1|TRBV12-3/TRBV12-4|TRBJ1-4
CASSPTGMREKLFF
>NA|NA|TRBV6-2/TRBV6-3|TRBJ1-5
CASSLRASQRANQPQHF
>few|TRBD2|TRBV20-1|TRBJ2-5
CSAVQGLAGDQETQYF
>NA|NA|TRBV7-8|TRBJ2-5
CASSRGLLKETQYF
>NA|TRBD1|TRBV10-3|TRBJ2-7
CVISADRTGFRYEQYF
>NA|TRBD1|TRBV5-6|TRBJ1-2
CASSLGDRSGYTF
>NA|NA|TRBV15|TRBJ1-6
CATSRDRVTQNSPLHF
>few|NA|TRBV7-3|TRBJ2-3
CASSLTLGTDTQYF
>NA|NA|TRBV25-1|TRBJ2-6
CASSEYREYSGANVLTF
>NA|NA|TRBV9|TRBJ2-4
CASSVAATVAKNIQYF
>NA|NA|TRBV10-3|TRBJ1-2
CAISDPSRGHYGYTF
>NA|TRBD1|TRBV7-6|TRBJ2-5
CASSPGPGTGSQETQYF
>NA|TRBD2|TRBV11-2|TRBJ2-3
CASTNRGGGRSDTQYF
>NA|NA|TRBV5-1|TRBJ2-5
CASSPGPSQGTQYF
>NA|NA|TRBV21-1|NA
CASSKTDFASGGVFKTQYF
>NA|NA|TRBV14|TRBJ1-4
CASSQDRGPSEKLFF
>NA|NA|TRBV7-9|TRBJ1-2
CASSSLEERAYGYTF
>few|TRBD2|TRBV6-2/TRBV6-3|TRBJ2-7
CASGRGTYEQYF
>NA|NA|TRBV7-2|TRBJ1-1
CASSWAEGRTVNTEAFF
>NA|NA|TRBV20-1|TRBJ1-1
CSARGQANTEAFF
>few|NA|TRBV5-1|TRBJ2-7
CASSTRGLTTLYEQYF
>many|TRBD1|TRBV12-3/TRBV12-4|TRBJ2-7
CASSSAPSGQLHEQYF
>NA|TRBD2|TRBV7-2|TRBJ2-3
CASSLAHGGGPGDTQYF
>NA|TRBD1|TRBV28|TRBJ2-1
CASRYDRGRVVQFF
>many|NA|TRBV29-1|TRBJ2-5
CSVQGYQETQYF
>NA|TRBD2|TRBV5-5|NA
CASSTSSGASSYEQYF
>once|NA|TRBV12-3/TRBV12-4|TRBJ2-6
CASSPPFFRTGANVLTF
>NA|TRBD2|TRBV28|TRBJ2-3
CASSPSDGGSADTQYF
>NA|NA|TRBV4-3|TRBJ1-1
CASSSHSGSNTEAFF
>NA|NA|TRBV6-1|TRBJ2-3
CASSVRGWSTDTQYF
>few|NA|TRBV12-3/TRBV12-4|TRBJ1-5
CASSLKGVVRQPQHF
>many|NA|TRBV7-2|TRBJ2-5
CASSVDQVETQYF
>few|TRBD2|TRBV6-6|TRBJ2-1
CASSYSGGAVLNEQFF
>NA|TRBD1|TRBV7-9|TRBJ1-2
CASSRLGGALGGYTF
>few|NA|TRBV6-2/TRBV6-3|TRBJ2-2
CASSSGSSTGELFF
>NA|NA|TRBV27|TRBJ2-1
CASSFSIRGSYNEQFF
>NA|NA|TRBV4-1|TRBJ2-3
CASGQERLGDTQYF
>few|NA|TRBV20-1|TRBJ1-5
CSASSGMLFNQPQHF
>NA|TRBD2|TRBV20-1|TRBJ2-1
CSARAAGGNEQFF
>NA|NA|TRBV6-2/TRBV6-3|TRBJ1-2
CASSPEYASGYTF
>few|TRBD1|TRBV10-3|TRBJ2-1
CAIGGGTGDNEQFF